The sequence of this TCR beta chain was determined in a study of radiotherapy plus CTLA-4 blockade in lung cancer. Clones were sequenced by immunoSEQ multiplex PCR, and TCRdb holds only the in-frame ones, with some missing. The sample includes more than 35,000 clones, 75% to 90% of them seen just once. This material consisted of peripheral blood, taken from a patient treated with radiotherapy plus ipilimumab. The receptor was isolated from a human donor with non-small cell lung cancer who had stable disease on radiotherapy plus ipilimumab.

In DNA form, the CDR3 reads TGCGCCAGCAGTGAGTTATGGGTAGTTAGGGGTGAGCAGTTCTTC. Its translation: CASSELWVVRGEQFF. The gene calls are TRBV10-1 and TRBJ2-1; a possible D gene is TRBD1 (5 bases). Germline CDR1 reads WNHNN; CDR2 reads SYGVQD (reference sequence). The CDR3 is made up of 15 amino acids. V was trimmed by 1 base and J by 9 bases, leaving 16 bases between them.